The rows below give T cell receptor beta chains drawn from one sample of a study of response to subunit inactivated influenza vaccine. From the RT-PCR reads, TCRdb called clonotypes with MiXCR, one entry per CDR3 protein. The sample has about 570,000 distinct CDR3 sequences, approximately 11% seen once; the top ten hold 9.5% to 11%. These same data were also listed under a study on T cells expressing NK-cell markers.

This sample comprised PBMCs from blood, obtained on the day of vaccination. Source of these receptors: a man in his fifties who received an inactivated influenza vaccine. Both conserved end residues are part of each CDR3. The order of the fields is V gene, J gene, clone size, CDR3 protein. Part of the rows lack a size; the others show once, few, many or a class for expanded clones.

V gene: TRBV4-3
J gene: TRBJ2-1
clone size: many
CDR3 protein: CASSQDWASRDNEQFF

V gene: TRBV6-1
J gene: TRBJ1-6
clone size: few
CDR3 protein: CASSATGTWDNSPLHF

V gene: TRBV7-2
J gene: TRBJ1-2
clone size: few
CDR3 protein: CASSLGEVQGYTF

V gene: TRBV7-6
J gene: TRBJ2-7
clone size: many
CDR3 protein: CASSLAGIQNEQYF

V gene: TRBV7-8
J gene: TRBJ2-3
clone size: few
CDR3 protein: CASSLLQGLNTDTQYF

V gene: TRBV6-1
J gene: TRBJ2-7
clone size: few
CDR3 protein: CASSPGRRDREQYF

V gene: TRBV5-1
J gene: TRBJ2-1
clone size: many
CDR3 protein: CASSPDGGTEPYNEQFF

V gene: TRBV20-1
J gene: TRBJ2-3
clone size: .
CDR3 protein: CSARLTGSLGTVTDTQYF

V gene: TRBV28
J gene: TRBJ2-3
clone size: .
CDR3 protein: CASSPRRVNTDTQYF

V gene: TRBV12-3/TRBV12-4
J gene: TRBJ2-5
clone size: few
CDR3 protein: CASSLSGGAKTQYF

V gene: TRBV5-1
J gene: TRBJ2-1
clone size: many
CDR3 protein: CASSQLPGQGIGEQFF

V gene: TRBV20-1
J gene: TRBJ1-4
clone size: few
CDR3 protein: CSAVQGEKLFF

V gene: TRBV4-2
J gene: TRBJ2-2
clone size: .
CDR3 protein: CASSQASPALNTGELFF

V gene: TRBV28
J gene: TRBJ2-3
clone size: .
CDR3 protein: CASSPTEDSTDTQYF

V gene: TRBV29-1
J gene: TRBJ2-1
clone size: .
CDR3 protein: CSVGAPWDEQFF

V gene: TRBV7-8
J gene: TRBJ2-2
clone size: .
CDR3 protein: CASSQPAGELFF

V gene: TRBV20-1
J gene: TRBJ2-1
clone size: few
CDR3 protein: CSASGGDSYNEQFF

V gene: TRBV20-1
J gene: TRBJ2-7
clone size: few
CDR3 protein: CSALTGTSGYEQYF

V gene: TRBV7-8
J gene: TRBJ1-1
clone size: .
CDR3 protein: CASSLALVMNTEAFF

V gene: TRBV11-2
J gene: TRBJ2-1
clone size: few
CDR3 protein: CASSLGGPAGTSYNEQFF

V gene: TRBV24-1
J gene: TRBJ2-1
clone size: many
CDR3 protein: CATSDSLRGPGNEQFF

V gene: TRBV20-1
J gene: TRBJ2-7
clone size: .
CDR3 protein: CSAEYSGGAYEQYF

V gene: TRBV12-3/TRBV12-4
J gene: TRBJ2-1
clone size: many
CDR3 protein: CASSGYRTSNEQFF

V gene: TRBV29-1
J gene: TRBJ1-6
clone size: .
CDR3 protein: CSVSTGGMSPLHF

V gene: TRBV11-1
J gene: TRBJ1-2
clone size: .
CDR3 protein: CASSSTAIGQVRANYGYTF

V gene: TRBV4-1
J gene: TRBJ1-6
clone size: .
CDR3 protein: CASSRVGTKDSPLHF

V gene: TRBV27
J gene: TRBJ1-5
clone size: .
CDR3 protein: CASSLFGTDFDQPQHF

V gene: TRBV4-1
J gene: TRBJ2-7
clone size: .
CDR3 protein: CASSRGSGFYEQYF

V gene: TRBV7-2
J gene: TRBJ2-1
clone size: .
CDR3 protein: CASTRLRLAGSYNEQFF

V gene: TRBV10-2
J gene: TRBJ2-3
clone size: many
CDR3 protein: CASSESGDTQYF

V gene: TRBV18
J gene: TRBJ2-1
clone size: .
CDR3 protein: CASSPLFGTSGRDYNEQFF

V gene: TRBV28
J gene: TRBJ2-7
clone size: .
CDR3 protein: CASSPRRALEQYF

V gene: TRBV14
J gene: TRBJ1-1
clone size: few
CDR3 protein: CASSQDLEIGATEAFF

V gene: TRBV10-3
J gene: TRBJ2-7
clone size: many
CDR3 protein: CAIRGQGSSYEQYF

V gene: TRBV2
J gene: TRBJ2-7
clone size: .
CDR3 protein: CASSGAGGKKQDF

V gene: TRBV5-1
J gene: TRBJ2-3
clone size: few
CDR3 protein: CASSLEDGGNTQYF

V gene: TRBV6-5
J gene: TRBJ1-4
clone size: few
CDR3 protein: CASSYGGAANEKLFF

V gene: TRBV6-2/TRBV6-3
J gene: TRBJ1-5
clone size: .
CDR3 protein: CASRRQGVGNQPQHF

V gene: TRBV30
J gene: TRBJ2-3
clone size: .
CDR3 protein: CAWTGRSTDTQYF

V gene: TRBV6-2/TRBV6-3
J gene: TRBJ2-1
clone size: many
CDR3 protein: CASRRPGTENNEQFF